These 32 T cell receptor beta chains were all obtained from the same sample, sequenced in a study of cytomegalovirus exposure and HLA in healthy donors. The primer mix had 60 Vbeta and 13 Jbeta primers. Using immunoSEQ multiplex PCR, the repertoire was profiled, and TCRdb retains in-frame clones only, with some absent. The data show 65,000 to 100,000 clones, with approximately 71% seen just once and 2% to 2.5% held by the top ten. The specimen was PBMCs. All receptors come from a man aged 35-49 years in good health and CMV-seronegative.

CDR3 residues: CASSQESIGRGLRDYGYTF. DNA for the CDR3: TGTGCCAGCAGCCAAGAAAGTATCGGCAGGGGGCTGAGGGACTATGGCTACACCTTC. The J gene is TRBJ1-2, the V gene TRBV14, with TRBD1 matching over 8 bases. The CDR3 is made up of 19 amino acids. The V and J ends lost 0 bases and 3 bases, in that order; junction bases with no gene match: 15. In germline, CDR1 is SGHDN, CDR2 FVKESK. Based on the CDR3 plus reference TRBV14 and TRBJ1-2, the full variable domain is EAGVTQFPSHSVIEKGQTVTLRCDPISGHDNLYWYRRVMGKEIKFLLHFVKESKQDESGMPNNRFLAERTGGTYSTLKVQPAELEDSGVYFCASSQESIGRGLRDYGYTFGSGTRLTVV.

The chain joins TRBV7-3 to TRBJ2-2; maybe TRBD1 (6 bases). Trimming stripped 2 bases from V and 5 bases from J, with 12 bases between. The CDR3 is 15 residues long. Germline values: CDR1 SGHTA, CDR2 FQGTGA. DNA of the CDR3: TGTGCCAGCAGCTTAGGGGGCTATTCGACCGGGGAGCTGTTTTTT. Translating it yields CASSLGGYSTGELFF. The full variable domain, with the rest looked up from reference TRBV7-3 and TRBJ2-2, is GAGVSQTPSNKVTEKGKYVELRCDPISGHTALYWYRQSLGQGPEFLIYFQGTGAADDSGLPNDRFFAVRPEGSVSTLKIQRTERGDSAVYLCASSLGGYSTGELFFGEGSRLTVL.

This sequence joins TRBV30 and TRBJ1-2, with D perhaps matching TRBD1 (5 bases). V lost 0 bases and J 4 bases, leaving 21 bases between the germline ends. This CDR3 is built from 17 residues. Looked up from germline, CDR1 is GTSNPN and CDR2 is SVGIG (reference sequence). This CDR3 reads CAWSVRLGQGLVYGYTF. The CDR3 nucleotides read TGTGCCTGGAGTGTACGTTTGGGTCAGGGACTTGTCTATGGCTACACCTTC.

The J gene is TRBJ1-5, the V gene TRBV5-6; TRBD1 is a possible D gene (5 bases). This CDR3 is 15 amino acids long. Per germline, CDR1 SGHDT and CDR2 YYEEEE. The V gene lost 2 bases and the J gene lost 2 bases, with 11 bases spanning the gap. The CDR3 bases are TGTGCCAGCAGCTTTGAAGGGGCTGGCAATCAGCCCCAGCATTTT. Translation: CASSFEGAGNQPQHF.

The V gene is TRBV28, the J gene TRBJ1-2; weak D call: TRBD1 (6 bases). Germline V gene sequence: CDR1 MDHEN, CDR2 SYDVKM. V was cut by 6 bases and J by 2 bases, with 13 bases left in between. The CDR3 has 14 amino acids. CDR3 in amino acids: CASSSRGGNYGYTF. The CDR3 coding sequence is TGTGCCAGCAGCAGCAGGGGAGGGAACTATGGCTACACCTTC.

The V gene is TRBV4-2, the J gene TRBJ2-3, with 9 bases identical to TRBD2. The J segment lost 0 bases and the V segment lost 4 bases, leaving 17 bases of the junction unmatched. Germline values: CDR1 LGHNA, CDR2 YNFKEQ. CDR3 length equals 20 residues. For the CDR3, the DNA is TGTGCCAGCAGCCCAGCCAGGAGCGGGGGGTCTCTATCTAGCACAGATACGCAGTATTTT. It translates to CASSPARSGGSLSSTDTQYF.

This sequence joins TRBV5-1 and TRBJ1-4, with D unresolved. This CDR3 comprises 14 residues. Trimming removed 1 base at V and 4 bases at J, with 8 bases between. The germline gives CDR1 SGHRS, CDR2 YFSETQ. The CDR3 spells CASSLFSFNEKLFF. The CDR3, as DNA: TGCGCCAGCAGCTTGTTCTCTTTTAATGAAAAACTGTTTTTT.

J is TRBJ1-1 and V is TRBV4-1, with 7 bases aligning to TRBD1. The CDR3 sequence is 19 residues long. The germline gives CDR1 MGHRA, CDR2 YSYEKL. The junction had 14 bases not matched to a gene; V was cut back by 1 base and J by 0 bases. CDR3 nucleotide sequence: TGCGCCAGCAGCCAAGTCTTTGGGCAGGGGGTAGGTATGAACACTGAAGCTTTCTTT. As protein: CASSQVFGQGVGMNTEAFF.

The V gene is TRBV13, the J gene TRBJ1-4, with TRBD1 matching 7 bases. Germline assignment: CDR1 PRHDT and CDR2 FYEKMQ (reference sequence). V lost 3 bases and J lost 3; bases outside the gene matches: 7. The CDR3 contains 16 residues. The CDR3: CASSFSTGSANEKLFF. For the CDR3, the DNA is TGTGCCAGCAGCTTTTCGACAGGGTCGGCTAATGAAAAACTGTTTTTT.

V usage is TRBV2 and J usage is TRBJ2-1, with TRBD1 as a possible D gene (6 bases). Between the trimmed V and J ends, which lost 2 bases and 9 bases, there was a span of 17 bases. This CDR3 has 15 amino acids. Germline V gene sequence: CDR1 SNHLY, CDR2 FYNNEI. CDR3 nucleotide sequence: TGTGCCAGCAGTGAATTTCGGGACACCGTTGGTGAGCAGTTCTTC. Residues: CASSEFRDTVGEQFF.

CDR3 protein: CASSVGGRVGQPQHF. In DNA, the CDR3 is TGTGCCAGCAGTGTGGGGGGAAGGGTTGGGCAGCCCCAGCATTTT. The chain has TRBV6-1 and TRBJ1-5; TRBD1 is a possible D gene (5 bases). CDR1 is MNHNS and CDR2 is SASEGT in the germline V gene. CDR3 length: 15 amino acids. V was trimmed by 4 bases and J by 7 bases, leaving 17 bases between them.

CDR3: CASSLLGGSYEQYF. The CDR3 region has the DNA TGTGCAAGTTCTCTTTTGGGCGGGTCCTACGAGCAGTACTTC. This chain uses TRBV6-5 with TRBJ2-7; a weak D match, TRBD2 (5 bases). Germline assignment: CDR1 MNHEY and CDR2 SVGAGI. The CDR3 runs to 14 residues.

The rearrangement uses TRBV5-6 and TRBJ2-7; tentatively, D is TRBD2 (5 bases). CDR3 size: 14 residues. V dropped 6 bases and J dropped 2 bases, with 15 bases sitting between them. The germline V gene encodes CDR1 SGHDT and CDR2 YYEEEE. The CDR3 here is CASTSGSLTYEQYF. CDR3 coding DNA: TGTGCCAGCACTTCGGGGAGTCTCACCTACGAGCAGTACTTC.

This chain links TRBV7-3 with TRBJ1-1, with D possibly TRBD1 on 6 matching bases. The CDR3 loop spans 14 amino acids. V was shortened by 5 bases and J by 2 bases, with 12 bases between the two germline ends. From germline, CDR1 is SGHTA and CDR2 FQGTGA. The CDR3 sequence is CASSPGQLNTEAFF. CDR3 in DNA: TGTGCCAGCAGCCCCGGACAGCTTAACACTGAAGCTTTCTTT.

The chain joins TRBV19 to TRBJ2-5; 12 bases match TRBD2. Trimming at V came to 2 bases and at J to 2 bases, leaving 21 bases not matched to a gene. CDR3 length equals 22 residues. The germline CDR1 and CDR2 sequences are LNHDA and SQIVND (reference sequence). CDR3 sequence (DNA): TGTGCCAGTAGTATATATTCGCTTCGGTTGACTAGCGGGGGACTCCCACAAGAGACCCAGTACTTC. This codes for CASSIYSLRLTSGGLPQETQYF.

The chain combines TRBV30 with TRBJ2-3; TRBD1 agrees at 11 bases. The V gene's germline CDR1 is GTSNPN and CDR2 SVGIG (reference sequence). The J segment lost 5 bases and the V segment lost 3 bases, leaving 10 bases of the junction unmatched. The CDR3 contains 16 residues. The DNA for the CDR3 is TGTGCCTGGAGGGCCCGGACAGGGGGCCTGGGAGATACGCAGTATTTT. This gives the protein CAWRARTGGLGDTQYF.

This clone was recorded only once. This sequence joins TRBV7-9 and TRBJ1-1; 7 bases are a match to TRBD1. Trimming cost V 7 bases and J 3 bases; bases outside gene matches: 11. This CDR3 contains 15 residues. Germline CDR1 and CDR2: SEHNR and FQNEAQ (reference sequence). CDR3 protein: CASTPLTGSDTEAFF. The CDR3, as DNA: TGTGCCAGCACCCCCCTGACAGGGTCGGACACTGAAGCTTTCTTT.

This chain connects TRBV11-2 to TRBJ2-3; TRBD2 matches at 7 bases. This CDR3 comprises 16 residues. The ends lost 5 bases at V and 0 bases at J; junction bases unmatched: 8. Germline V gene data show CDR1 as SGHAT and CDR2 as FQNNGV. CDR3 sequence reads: CASSPPTSVSTDTQYF. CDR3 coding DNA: TGTGCCAGCAGCCCCCCAACTAGCGTAAGCACAGATACGCAGTATTTT.

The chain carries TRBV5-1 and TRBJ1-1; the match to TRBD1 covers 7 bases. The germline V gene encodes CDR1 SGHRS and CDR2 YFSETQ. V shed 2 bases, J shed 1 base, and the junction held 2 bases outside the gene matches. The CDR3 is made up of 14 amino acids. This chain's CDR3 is CASSLGGENTEAFF. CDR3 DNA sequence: TGCGCCAGCAGCTTAGGGGGCGAGAACACTGAAGCTTTCTTT. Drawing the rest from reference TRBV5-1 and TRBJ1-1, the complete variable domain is KAGVTQTPRYLIKTRGQQVTLSCSPISGHRSVSWYQQTPGQGLQFLFEYFSETQRNKGNFPGRFSGRQFSNSRSEMNVSTLELGDSALYLCASSLGGENTEAFFGQGTRLTVV.

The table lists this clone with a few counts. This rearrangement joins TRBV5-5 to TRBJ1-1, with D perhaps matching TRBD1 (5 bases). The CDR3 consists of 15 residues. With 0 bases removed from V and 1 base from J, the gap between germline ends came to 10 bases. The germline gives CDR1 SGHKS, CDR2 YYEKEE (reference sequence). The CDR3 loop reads CASSLVGTGNTEAFF. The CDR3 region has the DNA TGTGCCAGCAGCTTGGTCGGGACTGGGAACACTGAAGCTTTCTTT.

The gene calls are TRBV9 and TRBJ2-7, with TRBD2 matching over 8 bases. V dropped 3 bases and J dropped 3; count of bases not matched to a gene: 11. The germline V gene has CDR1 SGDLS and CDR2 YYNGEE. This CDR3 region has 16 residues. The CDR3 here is CASSGALAGRLYEQYF. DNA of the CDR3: TGTGCCAGCAGCGGAGCCTTAGCGGGGCGGCTCTACGAGCAGTACTTC.

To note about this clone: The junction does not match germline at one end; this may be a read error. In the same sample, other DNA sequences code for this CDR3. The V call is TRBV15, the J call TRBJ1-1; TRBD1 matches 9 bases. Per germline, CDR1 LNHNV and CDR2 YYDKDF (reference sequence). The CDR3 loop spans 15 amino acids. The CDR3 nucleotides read TGTGCCACCAGCAGGTACGGACAGGGGCTGACTGAAGCCTTCTTT. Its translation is CATSRYGQGLTEAFF.

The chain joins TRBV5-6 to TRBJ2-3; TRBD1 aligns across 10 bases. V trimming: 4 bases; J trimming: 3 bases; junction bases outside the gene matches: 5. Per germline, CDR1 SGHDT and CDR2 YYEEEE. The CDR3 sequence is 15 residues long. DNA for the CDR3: TGTGCCAGCAGCGCACCGGGACAGGGGACAGATACGCAGTATTTT. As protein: CASSAPGQGTDTQYF.

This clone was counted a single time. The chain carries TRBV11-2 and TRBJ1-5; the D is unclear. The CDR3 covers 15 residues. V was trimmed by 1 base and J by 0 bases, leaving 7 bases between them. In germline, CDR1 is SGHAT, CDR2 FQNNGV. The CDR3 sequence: CASSLVSGSNQPQHF. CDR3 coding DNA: TGTGCCAGCAGCTTAGTCTCAGGTAGCAATCAGCCCCAGCATTTT. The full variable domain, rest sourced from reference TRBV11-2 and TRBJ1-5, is EAGVAQSPRYKIIEKRQSVAFWCNPISGHATLYWYQQILGQGPKLLIQFQNNGVVDDSQLPKDRFSAERLKGVDSTLKIQPAKLEDSAVYLCASSLVSGSNQPQHFGDGTRLSIL.

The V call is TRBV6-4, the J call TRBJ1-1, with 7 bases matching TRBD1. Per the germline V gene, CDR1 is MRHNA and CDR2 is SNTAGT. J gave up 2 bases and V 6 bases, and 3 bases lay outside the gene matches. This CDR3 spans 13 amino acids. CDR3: CASSQGVNTEAFF. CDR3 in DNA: TGTGCCAGCAGCCAGGGGGTAAACACTGAAGCTTTCTTT.

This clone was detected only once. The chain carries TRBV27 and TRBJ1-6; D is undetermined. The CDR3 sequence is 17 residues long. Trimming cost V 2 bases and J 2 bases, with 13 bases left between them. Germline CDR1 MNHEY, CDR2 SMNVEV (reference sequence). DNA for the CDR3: TGTGCCAGCAGTTTAGAGCGACCCTCCACCTATAATTCACCCCTCCACTTT. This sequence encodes CASSLERPSTYNSPLHF.

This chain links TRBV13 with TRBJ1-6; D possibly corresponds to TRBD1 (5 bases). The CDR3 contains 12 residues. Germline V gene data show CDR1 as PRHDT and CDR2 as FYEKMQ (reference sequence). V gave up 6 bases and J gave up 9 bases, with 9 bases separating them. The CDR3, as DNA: TGTGCCAGCAGTACTGGGGCTTCACCCCTCCACTTT. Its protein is CASSTGASPLHF.

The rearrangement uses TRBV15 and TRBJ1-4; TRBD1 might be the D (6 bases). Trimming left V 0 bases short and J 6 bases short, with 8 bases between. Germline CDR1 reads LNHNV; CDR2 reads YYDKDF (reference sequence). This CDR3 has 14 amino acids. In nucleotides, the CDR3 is TGTGCCACCAGCAGAGATCGGACAGATGAAAAACTGTTTTTT. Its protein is CATSRDRTDEKLFF.

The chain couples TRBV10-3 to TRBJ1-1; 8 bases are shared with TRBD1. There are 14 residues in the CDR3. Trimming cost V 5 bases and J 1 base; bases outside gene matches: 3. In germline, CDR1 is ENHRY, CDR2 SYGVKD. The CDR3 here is CAISRTGSNTEAFF. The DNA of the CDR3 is TGTGCCATCAGTAGGACAGGGTCGAACACTGAAGCTTTCTTT.

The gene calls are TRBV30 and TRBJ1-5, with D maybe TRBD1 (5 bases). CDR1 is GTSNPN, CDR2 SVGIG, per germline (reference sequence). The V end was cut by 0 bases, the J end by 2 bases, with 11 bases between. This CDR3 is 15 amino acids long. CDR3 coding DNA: TGTGCCTGGAGTGTGGGGGGGATGGGCAATCAGCCCCAGCATTTT. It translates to CAWSVGGMGNQPQHF.

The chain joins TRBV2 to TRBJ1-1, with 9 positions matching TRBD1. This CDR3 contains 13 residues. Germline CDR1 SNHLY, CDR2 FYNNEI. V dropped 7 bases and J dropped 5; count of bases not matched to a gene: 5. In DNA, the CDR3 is TGTGCCAGCACCGGACAGGGGTGGACTGAAGCTTTCTTT. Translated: CASTGQGWTEAFF.

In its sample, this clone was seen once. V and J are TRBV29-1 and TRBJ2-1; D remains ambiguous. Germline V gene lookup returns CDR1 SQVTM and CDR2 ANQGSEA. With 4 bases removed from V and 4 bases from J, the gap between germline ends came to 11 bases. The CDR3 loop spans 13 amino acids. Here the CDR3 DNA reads TGCAGCGTTGGTCTCCACCGGTACAATGAGCAGTTCTTC. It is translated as CSVGLHRYNEQFF.